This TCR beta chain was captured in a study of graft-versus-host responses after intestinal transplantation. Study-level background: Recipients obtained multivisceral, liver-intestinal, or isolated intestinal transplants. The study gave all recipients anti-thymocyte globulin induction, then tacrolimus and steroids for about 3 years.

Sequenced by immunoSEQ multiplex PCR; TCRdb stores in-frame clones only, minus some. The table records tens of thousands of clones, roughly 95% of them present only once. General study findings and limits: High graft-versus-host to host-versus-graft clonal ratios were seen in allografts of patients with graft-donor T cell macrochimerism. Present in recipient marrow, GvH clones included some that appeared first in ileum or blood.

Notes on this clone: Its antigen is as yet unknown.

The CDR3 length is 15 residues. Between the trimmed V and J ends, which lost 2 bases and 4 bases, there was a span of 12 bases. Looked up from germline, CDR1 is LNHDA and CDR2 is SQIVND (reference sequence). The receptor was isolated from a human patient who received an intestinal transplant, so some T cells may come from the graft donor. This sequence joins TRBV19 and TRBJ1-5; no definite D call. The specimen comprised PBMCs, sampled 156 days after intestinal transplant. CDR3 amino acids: CASSIRRADNQPQHF. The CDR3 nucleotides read TGTGCCAGTAGTATACGGAGGGCGGATAATCAGCCCCAGCATTTT.